This T cell receptor (beta chain) was captured by sequencing in a study of cytomegalovirus exposure and HLA in healthy donors. Study-wide results and caveats: When presence/absence was analysed, sequencing depth was taken to be roughly uniform across donors.

Points on this clone: Antigen: not known.

PCR employed 60 Vbeta and 13 Jbeta primers. Produced via immunoSEQ multiplex PCR; TCRdb's table is partial and in-frame only. This repertoire shows tens of thousands of clones, 70% to 85% found once; its top ten account for roughly 7.1%. Looked up from germline, CDR1 is MNHNY and CDR2 is SVGAGI (reference sequence). The ends were cut back, 2 bases at V and 5 bases at J, with 5 bases in the middle. The CDR3 is made up of 12 amino acids. The chain joins TRBV6-6 to TRBJ2-3; weak D call: TRBD2 (5 bases). This receptor was obtained from a woman aged 40 to 50 in good health and CMV-seronegative. The sequenced material came from PBMCs. The CDR3 DNA reads TGTGCCAGCAGTTACGAGGGAGATACGCAGTATTTT. Translating gives CASSYEGDTQYF.